Listed here are 13 T cell receptor beta chains from one sample, sequenced in a study of cytomegalovirus exposure and HLA in healthy donors. The PCR ran on 60 Vbeta and 13 Jbeta primers. Profiled with immunoSEQ multiplex PCR; TCRdb holds only in-frame clones, not every one. This table has around 140,000 clones, about 61% appearing once. The material sequenced was PBMCs. All receptors come from a woman aged 40 to 50 in good health and CMV-seronegative.

This rearrangement joins TRBV28 to TRBJ1-4, with D possibly matching TRBD1 (6 bases). Deletions cut 6 bases from V and 8 bases from J, with 16 bases between. This CDR3 spans 14 amino acids. Germline V lookup: CDR1 MDHEN, CDR2 SYDVKM. Here the CDR3 reads CASRPGGGREKLFF. The CDR3 region has the DNA TGTGCCAGCAGACCCGGGGGGGGCAGGGAAAAACTGTTTTTT.

J is TRBJ2-7 and V is TRBV10-3; 10 nucleotides agree with TRBD1. The CDR3 is 15 amino acids. With V trimmed by 6 bases and J by 6 bases, 11 bases remained unmatched. Germline CDR1 and CDR2: ENHRY and SYGVKD. CDR3 sequence reads: CAISPNPGQGSEQYF. CDR3 nucleotides: TGTGCCATCAGCCCAAACCCGGGACAGGGGAGCGAGCAGTACTTC.

Only a few counts were recorded for this clone. The chain is built from TRBV4-2 and TRBJ2-2; a weak D match, TRBD1 (6 bases). V gave up 2 bases and J gave up 1 base, with 14 bases separating them. The germline V gene has CDR1 LGHNA and CDR2 YNFKEQ. The CDR3 is 17 residues long. In DNA form, the CDR3 reads TGTGCCAGCAGCCAATACCCCCAGGGACAGAACACCGGGGAGCTGTTTTTT. Amino acid sequence: CASSQYPQGQNTGELFF.

In its sample, this clone was seen a few times. Within the sample, other DNA sequences also encode this same CDR3. The chain links TRBV18 to TRBJ1-1, with a tentative D call TRBD1 (6 bases). The CDR3 is 13 amino acids. V was cut by 5 bases and J by 1 base, with 8 bases left in between. Germline V gives CDR1 KGHSH, CDR2 LQKENI. The CDR3 spells CASSLGQNTEAFF. The CDR3 coding sequence is TGTGCCAGCTCATTGGGACAGAACACTGAAGCTTTCTTT.

This clone was seen a few times. The gene calls are TRBV27 and TRBJ1-1; tentative D call: TRBD1 (5 bases). The CDR3 sequence is 13 residues long. Germline loops: CDR1 MNHEY, CDR2 SMNVEV (reference sequence). V was trimmed by 5 bases and J by 8 bases, leaving 15 bases between them. The CDR3 here is CASSTMGHREAFF. DNA for the CDR3: TGTGCCAGCAGTACAATGGGGCACAGGGAAGCTTTCTTT.

The V and J genes are TRBV5-5 and TRBJ1-2; D call uncertain. This CDR3 comprises 12 residues. V gave up 0 bases and J gave up 4 bases, with 4 bases separating them. Looked up from germline, CDR1 is SGHKS and CDR2 is YYEKEE (reference sequence). The chain's CDR3 is CASSLGSYGYTF. The CDR3 DNA sequence: TGTGCCAGCAGCTTGGGGAGCTATGGCTACACCTTC.

The rearrangement links TRBV5-1 to TRBJ1-4; 8 bases are shared with TRBD1. This CDR3 has 16 residues. Unmatched junction bases numbered 4, after V lost 3 bases and J lost 0 bases. Germline V gene lookup returns CDR1 SGHRS and CDR2 YFSETQ. In DNA form, the CDR3 reads TGCGCCAGCAGCTCTGGACAGGGTACAACTAATGAAAAACTGTTTTTT. It translates to CASSSGQGTTNEKLFF. The full variable domain, completed using reference TRBV5-1 and TRBJ1-4, is KAGVTQTPRYLIKTRGQQVTLSCSPISGHRSVSWYQQTPGQGLQFLFEYFSETQRNKGNFPGRFSGRQFSNSRSEMNVSTLELGDSALYLCASSSGQGTTNEKLFFGSGTQLSVL.

This chain uses TRBV7-6 with TRBJ2-2; no clear D gene. Germline lookup yields CDR1 SGHVS and CDR2 FNYEAQ. The length of the CDR3 is 14 residues. V was pared by 0 bases and J by 1 base, with 3 bases between. CDR3 in amino acids: CASSLARNTGELFF. Here the CDR3 DNA reads TGTGCCAGCAGCTTAGCGAGGAACACCGGGGAGCTGTTTTTT.

This clone was detected a few times. The chain carries TRBV7-2 and TRBJ1-5, with D tentatively TRBD1 (5 bases). Per germline, CDR1 SGHTA and CDR2 FQGNSA. The CDR3 runs to 13 residues. The V end was cut by 5 bases, the J end by 7 bases, with 12 bases between. CDR3 sequence: CASSVLQAQPQHF. The CDR3 DNA follows: TGTGCCAGCAGCGTATTACAGGCCCAGCCCCAGCATTTT.

As DNA, the CDR3 is TGTGCCAGTAGTGCCCACATGTCAGGGGGATTGGGCTACACCTTC. This encodes CASSAHMSGGLGYTF. The chain is built from TRBV19 and TRBJ1-2; 7 nucleotides line up with TRBD1. CDR1 and CDR2 from the germline V gene are LNHDA and SQIVND (reference sequence). CDR3 length: 15 amino acids. With 5 bases clipped from V and 8 bases from J, the junction kept 14 bases outside the gene matches.

This sequence joins TRBV4-1 and TRBJ2-1; TRBD2 aligns across 8 bases. The CDR3 contains 15 residues. Germline V gene data show CDR1 as MGHRA and CDR2 as YSYEKL. The V segment lost 3 bases and the J segment 8 bases; nucleotides outside the gene matches: 9. The CDR3 protein is CASSHPGTRVYEQFF. CDR3 bases: TGCGCCAGCAGCCATCCCGGGACTAGGGTCTATGAGCAGTTCTTC.

This rearrangement joins TRBV6-5 to TRBJ1-2; D gene uncertain. CDR1 is MNHEY and CDR2 is SVGAGI in the germline V gene. Between the trimmed V and J ends, which lost 0 bases and 2 bases, there was a span of 13 bases. This CDR3 spans 16 amino acids. CDR3 region: CASSYSSAGQNYGYTF. CDR3 DNA sequence: TGTGCCAGCAGTTACTCCTCGGCAGGTCAAAACTATGGCTACACCTTC.

The chain uses TRBV5-1 and TRBJ1-1; D not resolved. The CDR3 runs 14 residues. With 0 bases removed from V and 4 bases from J, the gap between germline ends came to 10 bases. Per the germline V gene, CDR1 is SGHRS and CDR2 is YFSETQ. CDR3 sequence reads: CASSLEAPGTEAFF. The CDR3 DNA reads TGCGCCAGCAGCTTGGAGGCCCCAGGCACTGAAGCTTTCTTT.